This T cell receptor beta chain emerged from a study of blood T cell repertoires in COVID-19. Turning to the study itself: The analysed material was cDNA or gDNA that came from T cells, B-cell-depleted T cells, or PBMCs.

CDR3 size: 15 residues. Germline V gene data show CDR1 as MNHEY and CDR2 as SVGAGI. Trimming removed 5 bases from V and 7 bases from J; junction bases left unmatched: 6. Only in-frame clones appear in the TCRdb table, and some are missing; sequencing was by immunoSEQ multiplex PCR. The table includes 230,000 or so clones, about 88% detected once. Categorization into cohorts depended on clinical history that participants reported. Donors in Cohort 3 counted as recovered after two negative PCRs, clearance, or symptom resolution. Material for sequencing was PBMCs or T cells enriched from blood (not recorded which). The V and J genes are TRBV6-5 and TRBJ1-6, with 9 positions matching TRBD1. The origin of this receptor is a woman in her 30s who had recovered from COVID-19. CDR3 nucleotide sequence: TGTGCCAGCAGTACGGGACAGGGTAAAAATTCACCCCTCCACTTT. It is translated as CASSTGQGKNSPLHF.